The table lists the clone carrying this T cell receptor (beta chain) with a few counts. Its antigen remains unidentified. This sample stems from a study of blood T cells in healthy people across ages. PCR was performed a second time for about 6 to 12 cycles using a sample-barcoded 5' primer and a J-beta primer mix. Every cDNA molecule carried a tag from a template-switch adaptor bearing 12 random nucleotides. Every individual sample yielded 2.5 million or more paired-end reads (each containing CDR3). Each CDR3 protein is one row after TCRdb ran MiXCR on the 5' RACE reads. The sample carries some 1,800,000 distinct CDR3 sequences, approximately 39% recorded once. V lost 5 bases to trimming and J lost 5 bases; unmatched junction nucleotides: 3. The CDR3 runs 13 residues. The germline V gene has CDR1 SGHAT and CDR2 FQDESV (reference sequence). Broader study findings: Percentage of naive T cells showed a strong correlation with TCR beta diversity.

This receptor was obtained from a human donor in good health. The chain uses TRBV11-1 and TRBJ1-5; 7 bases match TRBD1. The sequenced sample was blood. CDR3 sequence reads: CASSNDRDQPQHF. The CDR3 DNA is TGTGCCAGCAGCAACGACAGGGATCAGCCCCAGCATTTT. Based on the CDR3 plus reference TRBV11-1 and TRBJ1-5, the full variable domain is EAEVAQSPRYKITEKSQAVAFWCDPISGHATLYWYRQILGQGPELLVQFQDESVVDDSQLPKDRFSAERLKGVDSTLKIQPAELGDSAMYLCASSNDRDQPQHFGDGTRLSIL.